Here is one T cell receptor beta chain with its context. The antigen remains unidentified. The germline V gene encodes CDR1 DFQATT and CDR2 SNEGSKA (reference sequence). J lost 2 bases, V lost 4 bases, and 10 bases had no gene match. The CDR3 is made up of 16 amino acids. The data are from a study of post-analysis software for immune sequencing data. Turning to the study itself: Disease courses included relapsing-remitting, secondary progressive and progressive-relapsing multiple sclerosis. Study observations and caveats: A handful of TRBV segments were significantly more frequent in patients than in controls. TRBV5-6, TRBV5-1 and TRBV20-1 were among these segments. Pronounced co-clustering by F measure was evident among identically batched samples. Controls had significantly higher normalized Chao1 diversity than multiple sclerosis patients.

Included in the TCR beta cDNA libraries were unique molecular identifiers. When roughly 0.85 to 11 million T cells were used, they gave about 540,000 cDNA molecules. Each CDR3 protein gets one entry after TCRdb re-called the PCR reads with MiXCR. The sample carries more than 450,000 distinct CDR3 sequences, around 34% recorded once. The chain uses TRBV20-1 and TRBJ1-5; 8 nucleotides line up with TRBD1. What was sequenced was blood. The clonotype originates from a girl aged 2-17 years with multiple sclerosis. CDR3 in DNA: TGCAGTGCTAACGACAGGGGAGCCCTGGGCAATCAGCCCCAGCATTTT. Protein sequence: CSANDRGALGNQPQHF.